This paragraph covers one T cell receptor (beta chain) sequence. Its antigen is not known. In the ViraFEST assay, antigen-specific CD4+ clonotypes were identified by expansion after peptide-pool stimulation. CD4+ T cells were isolated after 10 days of culture. As their vaccination, participants received two doses of either BNT162b2 or mRNA-1273. V lost 10 bases to trimming and J lost 0 bases, with 17 bases between them. Germline CDR1 reads LNHDA; CDR2 reads SQIVND (reference sequence). The CDR3 is 15 amino acids. The data derive from a study of vaccination effects on CD4 cells after COVID-19. TCRdb's table, derived via immunoSEQ multiplex PCR, lists solely in-frame clones and lacks some. The sample yields about 69,000 clones, about 80% seen once.

The chain joins TRBV19 to TRBJ2-3; D ambiguous. This TCR was recovered from a human donor who received a COVID-19 vaccine. The specimen was CD4+ T cells from PBMCs cultured with HCoV-OC43 spike peptides, collected after COVID-19 vaccination. This sample's subset: HCoV-OC43 spike overlapping peptide pool stimulation. CDR3 amino acids: CATRRRAHSTDTQYF. The CDR3 coding sequence is TGTGCCACCCGCCGGCGCGCGCATAGCACAGATACGCAGTATTTT.